This T cell receptor beta chain was identified in a study of beta chain features in type 1 diabetes (dated by TCRdb to the late 2010s). About the investigation overall: Patients and healthy donors did not differ in mean age, gender distribution, total cell number or subset yield. A total of 85 million to 140 million sorted cells were examined across all samples, and a strong correlation was observed between cell number per subset and RNA yield. The study compared the TCRB repertoires of sorted circulating CD4+ T cell subsets in recently diagnosed type 1 diabetes patients with those in matched healthy donors. Regulatory and stem cell-like memory subsets were obtained from only 8 patients and roughly 8 healthy donors, while naive and central memory subsets were obtained from all 28 donors. Study-wide conclusions, independent of this receptor: Because cDNA rather than genomic DNA was sequenced, highly expressing activated cells could have been over-represented, although no difference in activation and CD3 levels was found between groups. In all four CD4+ subsets, TCRB CDR3 length was moderately but significantly shorter in type 1 diabetes patients. Naive, central memory and regulatory TCRB repertoires appeared more similar among patients than among healthy donors. At VDJ recombination sites, patients with type 1 diabetes made fewer insertions and deleted more nucleotides, a pattern implying thymic rearrangement abnormalities. Shorter templates might be favored by PCR, yet because patient and control samples were amplified and corrected together, any such skew would affect both groups equally. Because the HLA sub-analyses included only small numbers of individuals, any influence of HLA type on TCRB rearrangement was left unresolved.

Each donor gave one peripheral blood draw, approximately 110 mL on average, collected into heparinised tubes. Naive, central memory, regulatory and stem cell-like memory CD4+ T cells were sorted on a BD FACSAria II using a panel including CD45RO, CCR7, CD25, CD127, CD95 and CD27. Every sorted population had a purity above 95%. PBMCs were separated immediately by Lymphoprep density gradient centrifugation and were stained directly, without being cultured. So that batch effects would be minimized, each experiment stained and sorted samples in pairs, pairing one healthy donor with one patient. Notes on this clone: Its antigen target is currently unknown. It has no much larger one-base neighbor in the sample; base qualities were not kept.

The High Capacity cDNA Reverse Transcription Kit was used to reverse transcribe all of the isolated RNA, meaning that expressed TCRB transcripts were what got sequenced. Naive, central memory and regulatory T cell samples underwent deep immunoSEQ sequencing, averaging approximately 3.3 million total reads per sample. Sorted cells were lysed in RLT buffer, and RNA was extracted using DNase-treated RNeasy Micro or Mini kits according to cell number. Each cell subset was processed on its own to prevent cross-contamination, while patient and healthy donor samples were processed together. Using the immunoSEQ multiplex PCR, TCRB sequences were amplified from cDNA into 87-bp fragments spanning the CDR3 region. Sequencing of the amplicons was performed on the Illumina HiSeq platform. The authors' analysis ran thus. Synthetic template baselines were used to correct PCR bias computationally, reads within Hamming distance 2 were collapsed together, and singletons that could not be merged were discarded. Reads were aligned against IMGT to assign V, D and J genes, CDR3 length and insertions or deletions at six rearrangement sites. Within each subset, clonotype counts were normalized to the number of sorted cells before true diversity and Gini coefficients were calculated with the tcR R package. The overlap coefficient, calculated on TCRB nucleotide sequences, was used to quantify repertoire sharing. TCRdb mirrors the immuneACCESS table, restricted to in-frame sequences. Some clones are absent from its copies; in checked studies, under half trace to an unresolved V gene, and the reason for the others is unknown. The D gene and trimming were derived from the DNA, and the V and J assignments and clone size from that table. This sample lists about 370,000 clones; 8.5% to 10% were detected once. About 0.64% of the sample comes from the top ten.

CDR1 and CDR2 are drawn from the germline V gene: SGHTA, FQGNSA. V drops 6 bases and J drops 3 bases, leaving 14 bases in between. The CDR3, from cysteine to phenylalanine, totals 14 residues. The sequence is cut down to CDR3 DNA, 42 bases in frame from base 1. The sequence links TRBV7-2 to TRBJ1-1; a weak D assignment points to TRBD1 (5 bases agree). The material sequenced was central memory CD4+ T cells from blood. This TCR was sampled from a man under 40 with type 1 diabetes. The DNA sequence reads TGTGCCAGCAGTTTAAGGGGTGTGGACACTGAAGCTTTCTTT. Protein translation: CASSLRGVDTEAFF.